This TCR beta chain was obtained from a study of radiation and T cells in renal cell carcinoma. With 4 bases removed from V and 1 base from J, the gap between germline ends came to 16 bases. The CDR3 length is 16 residues. Per the germline V gene, CDR1 is KGHSH and CDR2 is LQKENI. Profiled with immunoSEQ multiplex PCR; TCRdb holds only in-frame clones, not every one. The sample gives about 12,000 clones, roughly 65% of which show up once; around 20% is in the top ten. The sample's treatment: treatment-naive control, cytoreductive nephrectomy. The sample consisted of tumor tissue, taken from a patient whose treatment was nephrectomy without radiotherapy. The receptor was derived from a woman older than 75 with renal cell carcinoma. This chain connects TRBV18 to TRBJ1-2; D is ambiguous. The CDR3 nucleotides read TGTGCCAGCTCACGCGGGCCATTGGGGAATAACTATGGCTACACCTTC. It encodes CASSRGPLGNNYGYTF.